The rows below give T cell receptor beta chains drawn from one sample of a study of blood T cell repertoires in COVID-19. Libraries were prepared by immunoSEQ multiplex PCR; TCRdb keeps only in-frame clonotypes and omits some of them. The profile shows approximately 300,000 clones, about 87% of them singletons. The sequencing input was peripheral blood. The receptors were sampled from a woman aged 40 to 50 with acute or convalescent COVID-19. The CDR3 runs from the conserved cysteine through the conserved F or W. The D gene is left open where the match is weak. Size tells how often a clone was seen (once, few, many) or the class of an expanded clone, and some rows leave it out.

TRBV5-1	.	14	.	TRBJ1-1	TGCGCCAGCAGCTTGGCGGCACAGCGGACTGAAGCTTTCTTT	CASSLAAQRTEAFF
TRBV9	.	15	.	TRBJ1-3	TGTGCCAGCAGCGCCACTTCGGGGGTCCGAAACACCATATATTTT	CASSATSGVRNTIYF
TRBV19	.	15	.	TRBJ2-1	TGTGCCAGTACTGACCGGGGGAGCTCCTACAATGAGCAGTTCTTC	CASTDRGSSYNEQFF
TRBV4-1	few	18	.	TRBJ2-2	TGCGCCAGCAGCCAACGGTTGAGGGTCTCCACTGAAACCGGGGAGCTGTTTTTT	CASSQRLRVSTETGELFF
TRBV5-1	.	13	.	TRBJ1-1	TGCGCCAGCAGCCCCACCGGGAACACTGAAGCTTTCTTT	CASSPTGNTEAFF
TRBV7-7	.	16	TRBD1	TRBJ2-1	TGTGCCAGCAGCTTAGGACCTGGACAGGGCAAGGGGGAGCAGTTCTTC	CASSLGPGQGKGEQFF
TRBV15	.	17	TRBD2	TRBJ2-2	TGTGCCACCAGCATGACGACTAGCGGGCCTGTCACCGGGGAGCTGTTTTTT	CATSMTTSGPVTGELFF
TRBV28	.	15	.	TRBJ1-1	TGTGCCAGCAGTCTTACCAGGGGAAGGGGCACTGAAGCTTTCTTT	CASSLTRGRGTEAFF
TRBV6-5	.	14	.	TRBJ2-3	TGTGCCAGCAGGAAGAAACAGGGTGGAGATACGCAGTATTTT	CASRKKQGGDTQYF
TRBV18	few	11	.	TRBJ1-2	TGTGCCAGCTCCGGGAGTTATGGCTACACCTTC	CASSGSYGYTF
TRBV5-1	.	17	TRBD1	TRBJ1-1	TGCGCCAGCAGCTTGGCATGGACAGGGGGCGCGAGCACTGAAGCTTTCTTT	CASSLAWTGGASTEAFF
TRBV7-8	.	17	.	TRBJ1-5	TGTGCCAGCAGCTTAAAGGCCAGGGAAGGGGGCAATCAGCCCCAGCATTTT	CASSLKAREGGNQPQHF
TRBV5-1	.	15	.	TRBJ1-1	TGCGCCAGCAGCTTGAGCGGAAACGTGAACACTGAAGCTTTCTTT	CASSLSGNVNTEAFF
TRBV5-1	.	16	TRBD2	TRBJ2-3	TGCGCCAGCAGCTTGGGCCCAGCGGGGTTGGCAGATACGCAGTATTTT	CASSLGPAGLADTQYF
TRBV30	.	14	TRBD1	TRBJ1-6	TGTGCCTGGAGTGTTGGGACAGGGAATTCACCCCTCCACTTT	CAWSVGTGNSPLHF
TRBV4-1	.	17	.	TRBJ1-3	TGCGCCAGCAGCCAAGGCCCAGGGCCCAGCTCTGGAAACACCATATATTTT	CASSQGPGPSSGNTIYF
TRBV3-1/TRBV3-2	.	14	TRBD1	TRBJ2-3	TGTGCCAGCAGCCAGAACGACAGGGTTTGGACGCAGTATTTT	CASSQNDRVWTQYF
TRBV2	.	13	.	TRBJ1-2	TGTGCCAGCAGTCCGGGATCCGTCTATGGCTACACCTTC	CASSPGSVYGYTF
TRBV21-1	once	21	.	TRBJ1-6	TGTGCCAGCAGCAGAAAAATAGCCCGAGACAGGGGTCCCGTTTGTCGTTCACCCCTCCACTTT	CASSRKIARDRGPVCRSPLHF
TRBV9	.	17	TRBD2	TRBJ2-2	TGTGCCAGCAGCGTGGGACTAGCGGGGGGCAACACCGGGGAGCTGTTTTTT	CASSVGLAGGNTGELFF
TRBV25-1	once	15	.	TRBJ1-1	TGTGCCAGCAGTGAATATAATGTTTTGCTCGAGGAAGCTTTCTTT	CASSEYNVLLEEAFF
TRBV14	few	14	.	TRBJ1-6	TGTGCCAGCAGCCCCCGAGCGGCGGTTTCACCCCTCCACTTT	CASSPRAAVSPLHF
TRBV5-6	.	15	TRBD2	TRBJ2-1	TGTGCCAGCAGCTTGCTAACTAGCGGGGCCAATGAGCAGTTCTTC	CASSLLTSGANEQFF
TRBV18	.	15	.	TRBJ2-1	TGTGCCAGCTCACCAGGACAGCTAACCTACAATGAGCAGTTCTTC	CASSPGQLTYNEQFF
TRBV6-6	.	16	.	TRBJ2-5	TGTGCCAGCAGTCCACGAGACGGCCGCACGCGGGAGACCCAGTACTTC	CASSPRDGRTRETQYF
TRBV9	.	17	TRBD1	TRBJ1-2	TGTGCCAGCAGCGGGAGGACAGGGGGAGAAGCTAACTATGGCTACACCTTC	CASSGRTGGEANYGYTF
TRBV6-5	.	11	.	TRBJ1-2	TGTGCCACCCAATTTAACTATGGCTACACCTTC	CATQFNYGYTF
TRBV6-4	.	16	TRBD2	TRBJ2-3	TGTGCCAGCAGTGACATGGCGGGGGGCGCCACAGATACGCAGTATTTT	CASSDMAGGATDTQYF
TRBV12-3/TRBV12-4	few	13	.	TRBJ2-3	TGTGCCAGCCGGGGAGAAGGAGCAGATACGCAGTATTTT	CASRGEGADTQYF
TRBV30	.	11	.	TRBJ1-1	TGTGCCTGGGGCTTTGTCACTGAAGCTTTCTTT	CAWGFVTEAFF
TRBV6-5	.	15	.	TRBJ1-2	TGTGCCAGCAGTTACCTACACAGGGATTACTATGGCTACACCTTC	CASSYLHRDYYGYTF
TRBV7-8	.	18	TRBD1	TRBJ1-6	TGTGCCAGCAGCCAAGGACAGGGATCTGGGGGCGGAAATTCACCCCTCCACTTT	CASSQGQGSGGGNSPLHF
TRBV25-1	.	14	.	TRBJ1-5	TGTGCCAGCAGTCTCGAGAGTAGCAATCAGCCCCAGCATTTT	CASSLESSNQPQHF
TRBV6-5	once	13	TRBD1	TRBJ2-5	TGTGCCAGCAGTTTCTACAGGGGAGAGACCCAGTACTTC	CASSFYRGETQYF
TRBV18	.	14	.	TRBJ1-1	TGTGCCAGCTCACCACCCAGGGGAAGGACTGAAGCTTTCTTT	CASSPPRGRTEAFF
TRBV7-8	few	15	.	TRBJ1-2	TGTGCCAGCAGCTTATACCCCGGACAGCTGGAGGGCTACACCTTC	CASSLYPGQLEGYTF
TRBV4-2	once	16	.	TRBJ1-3	TGTGCCAGCAGCAACGGGACAAGGGACTCTGGAAACACCATATATTTT	CASSNGTRDSGNTIYF